This TCR beta chain came from a study of control samples from healthy donors and cancer patients. Method: immunoSEQ multiplex PCR; TCRdb's copy keeps in-frame clones and lacks some. The sample shows 130,000 or so clones, roughly 90% of them seen only once. Germline assignment: CDR1 SGHRS and CDR2 YFSETQ. This CDR3 comprises 15 residues. V shed 3 bases and J shed 1 base, with 13 bases lying between them. Sequencing was carried out using blood. V and J are TRBV5-1 and TRBJ1-1; D is unresolved. This TCR was sampled from a woman aged 50 to 60 in good health. The CDR3 DNA sequence: TGCGCCAGCAGCTACCCAGGCCGGGGGAACACTGAAGCTTTCTTT. Its protein is CASSYPGRGNTEAFF. Full variable domain (missing parts from reference TRBV5-1 and TRBJ1-1): KAGVTQTPRYLIKTRGQQVTLSCSPISGHRSVSWYQQTPGQGLQFLFEYFSETQRNKGNFPGRFSGRQFSNSRSEMNVSTLELGDSALYLCASSYPGRGNTEAFFGQGTRLTVV.